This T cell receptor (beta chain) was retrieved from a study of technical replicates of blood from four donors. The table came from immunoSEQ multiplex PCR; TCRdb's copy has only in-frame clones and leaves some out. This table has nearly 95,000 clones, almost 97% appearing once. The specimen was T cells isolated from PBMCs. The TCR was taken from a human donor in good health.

CDR3 DNA sequence: TGTGCCAGCAGCCAGACAGGGGACTATGGCTACACCTTC. Its translation: CASSQTGDYGYTF. This rearrangement joins TRBV14 to TRBJ1-2; 8 bases align to TRBD1. The CDR3 has 13 amino acids. The V segment lost 3 bases and the J segment 3 bases; nucleotides outside the gene matches: 0. In germline, CDR1 is SGHDN, CDR2 FVKESK. The full variable domain, completed using reference TRBV14 and TRBJ1-2, is EAGVTQFPSHSVIEKGQTVTLRCDPISGHDNLYWYRRVMGKEIKFLLHFVKESKQDESGMPNNRFLAERTGGTYSTLKVQPAELEDSGVYFCASSQTGDYGYTFGSGTRLTVV.